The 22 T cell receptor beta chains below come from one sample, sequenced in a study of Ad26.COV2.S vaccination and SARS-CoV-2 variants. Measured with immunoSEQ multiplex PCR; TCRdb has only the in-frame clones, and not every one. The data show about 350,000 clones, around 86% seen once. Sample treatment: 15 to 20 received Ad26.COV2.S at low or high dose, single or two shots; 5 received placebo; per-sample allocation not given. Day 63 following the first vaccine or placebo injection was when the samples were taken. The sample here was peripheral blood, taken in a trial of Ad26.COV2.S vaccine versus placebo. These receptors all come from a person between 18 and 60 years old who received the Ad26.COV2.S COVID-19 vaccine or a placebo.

CDR3 DNA: TGCGCCAGCAGCCAAGAACAGGGGACCTATGGCTACACCTTC. Its protein is CASSQEQGTYGYTF. The genes are TRBV4-3 and TRBJ1-2; 7 nucleotides align to TRBD1. CDR1 is LGHNA, CDR2 YSLEER, per germline. Germline trimming cut 0 bases from V and 4 bases from J; bases unmatched to any gene: 2. This CDR3 spans 14 amino acids.

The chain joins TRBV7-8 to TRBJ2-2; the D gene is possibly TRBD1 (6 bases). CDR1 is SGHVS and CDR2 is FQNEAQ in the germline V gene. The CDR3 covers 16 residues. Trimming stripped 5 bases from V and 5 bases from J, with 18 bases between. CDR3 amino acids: CASSPSFRGRTGELFF. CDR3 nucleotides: TGTGCCAGCAGCCCCTCTTTCAGGGGACGGACCGGGGAGCTGTTTTTT.

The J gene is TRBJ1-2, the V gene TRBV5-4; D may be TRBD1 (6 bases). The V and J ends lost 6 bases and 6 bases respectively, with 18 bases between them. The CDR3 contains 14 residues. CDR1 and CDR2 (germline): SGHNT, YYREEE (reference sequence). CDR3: CASILQGSLDGYTF. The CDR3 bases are TGTGCCAGCATTCTGCAGGGGTCCCTTGATGGCTACACCTTC.

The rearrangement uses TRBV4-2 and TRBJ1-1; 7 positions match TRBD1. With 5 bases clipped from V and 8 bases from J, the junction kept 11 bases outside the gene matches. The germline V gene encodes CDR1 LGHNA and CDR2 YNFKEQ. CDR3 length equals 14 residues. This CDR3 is CASSAGGSYEEAFF. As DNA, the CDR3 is TGTGCCAGCAGCGCAGGGGGTTCCTATGAAGAAGCTTTCTTT.

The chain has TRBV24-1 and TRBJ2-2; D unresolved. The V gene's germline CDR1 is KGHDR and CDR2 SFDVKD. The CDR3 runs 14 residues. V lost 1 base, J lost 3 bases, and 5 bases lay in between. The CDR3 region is CATSDLSDTGELFF. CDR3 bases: TGTGCCACCAGTGATTTATCGGACACCGGGGAGCTGTTTTTT.

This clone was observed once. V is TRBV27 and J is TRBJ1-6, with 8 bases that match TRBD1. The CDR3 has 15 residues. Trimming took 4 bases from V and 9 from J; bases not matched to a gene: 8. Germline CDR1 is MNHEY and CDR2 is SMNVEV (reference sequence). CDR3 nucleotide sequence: TGTGCCAGCAGTTCGGACAGGGAGGTAGTTTCACCCCTCCACTTT. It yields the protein CASSSDREVVSPLHF.

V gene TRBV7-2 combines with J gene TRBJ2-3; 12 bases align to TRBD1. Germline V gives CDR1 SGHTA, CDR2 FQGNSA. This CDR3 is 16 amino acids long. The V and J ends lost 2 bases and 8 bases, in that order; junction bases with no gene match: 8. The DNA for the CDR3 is TGTGCCAGCAGCTTATTGGGGACAGGGGGCATAGGTACGCAGTATTTT. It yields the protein CASSLLGTGGIGTQYF.

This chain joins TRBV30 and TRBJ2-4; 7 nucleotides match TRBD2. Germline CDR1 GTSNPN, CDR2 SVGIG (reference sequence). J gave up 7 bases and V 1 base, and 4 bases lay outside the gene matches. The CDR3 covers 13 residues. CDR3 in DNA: TGTGCCTGGAGTGCGGGCGGGGGTAACATTCAGTACTTC. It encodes CAWSAGGGNIQYF.

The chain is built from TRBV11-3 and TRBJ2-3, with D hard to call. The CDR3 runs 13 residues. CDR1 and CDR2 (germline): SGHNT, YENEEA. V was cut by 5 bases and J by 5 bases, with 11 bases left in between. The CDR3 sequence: CASSPVVGDTQYF. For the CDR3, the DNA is TGTGCCAGCAGCCCAGTGGTAGGAGATACGCAGTATTTT.

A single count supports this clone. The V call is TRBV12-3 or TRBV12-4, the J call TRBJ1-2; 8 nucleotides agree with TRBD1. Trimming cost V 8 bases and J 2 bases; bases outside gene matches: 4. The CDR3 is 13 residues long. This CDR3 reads CASRQGTNYGYTF. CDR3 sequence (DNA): TGTGCCAGCCGACAGGGGACGAACTATGGCTACACCTTC.

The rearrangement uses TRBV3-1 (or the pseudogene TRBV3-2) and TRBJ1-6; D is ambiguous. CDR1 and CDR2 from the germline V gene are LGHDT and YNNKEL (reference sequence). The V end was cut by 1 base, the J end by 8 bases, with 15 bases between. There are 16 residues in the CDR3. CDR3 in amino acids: CASSQVAGRLYSPLHF. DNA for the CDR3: TGTGCCAGCAGCCAAGTAGCCGGACGGCTGTATTCACCCCTCCACTTT.

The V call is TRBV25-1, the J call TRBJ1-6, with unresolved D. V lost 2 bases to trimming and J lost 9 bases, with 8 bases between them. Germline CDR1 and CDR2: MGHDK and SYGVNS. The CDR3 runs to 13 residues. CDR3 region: CASSELAGSPLHF. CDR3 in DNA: TGTGCCAGCAGTGAACTCGCGGGTTCACCCCTCCACTTT.

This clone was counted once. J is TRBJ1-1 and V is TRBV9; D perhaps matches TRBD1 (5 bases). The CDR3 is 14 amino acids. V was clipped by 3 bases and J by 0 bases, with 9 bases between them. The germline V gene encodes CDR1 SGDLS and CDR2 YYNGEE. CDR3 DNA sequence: TGTGCCAGCAGCGAACCGGGACTGAACACTGAAGCTTTCTTT. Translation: CASSEPGLNTEAFF. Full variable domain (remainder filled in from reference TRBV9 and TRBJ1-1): DSGVTQTPKHLITATGQRVTLRCSPRSGDLSVYWYQQSLDQGLQFLIQYYNGEERAKGNILERFSAQQFPDLHSELNLSSLELGDSALYFCASSEPGLNTEAFFGQGTRLTVV.

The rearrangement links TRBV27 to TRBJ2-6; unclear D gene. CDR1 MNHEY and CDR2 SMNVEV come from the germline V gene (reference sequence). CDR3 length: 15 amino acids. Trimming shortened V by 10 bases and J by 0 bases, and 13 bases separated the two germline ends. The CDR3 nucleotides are TGTGCCACTCTAAGAAAGAGCTCTGGGGCCAACGTCCTGACTTTC. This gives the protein CATLRKSSGANVLTF. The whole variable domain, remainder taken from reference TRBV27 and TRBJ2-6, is EAQVTQNPRYLITVTGKKLTVTCSQNMNHEYMSWYRQDPGLGLRQIYYSMNVEVTDKGDVPEGYKVSRKEKRNFPLILESPSPNQTSLYFCATLRKSSGANVLTFGAGSRLTVL.

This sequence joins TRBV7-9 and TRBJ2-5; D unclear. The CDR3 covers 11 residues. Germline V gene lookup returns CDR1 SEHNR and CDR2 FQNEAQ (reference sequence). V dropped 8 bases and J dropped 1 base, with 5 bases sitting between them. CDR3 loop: CASGAQETQYF. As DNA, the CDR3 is TGTGCCAGCGGAGCCCAAGAGACCCAGTACTTC.

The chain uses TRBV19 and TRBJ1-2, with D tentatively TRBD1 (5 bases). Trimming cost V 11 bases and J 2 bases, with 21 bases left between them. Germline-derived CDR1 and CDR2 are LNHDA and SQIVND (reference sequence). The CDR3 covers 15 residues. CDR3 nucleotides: TGTGCCGGGGGACCAGCCGGCGGGGGAAACTATGGCTACACCTTC. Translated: CAGGPAGGGNYGYTF.

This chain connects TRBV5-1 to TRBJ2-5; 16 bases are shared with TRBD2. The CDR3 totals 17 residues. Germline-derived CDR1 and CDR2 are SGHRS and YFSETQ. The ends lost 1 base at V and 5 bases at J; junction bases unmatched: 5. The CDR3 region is CASSLFGTSGGGETQYF. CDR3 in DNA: TGCGCCAGCAGCTTGTTTGGGACTAGCGGGGGGGGCGAGACCCAGTACTTC.

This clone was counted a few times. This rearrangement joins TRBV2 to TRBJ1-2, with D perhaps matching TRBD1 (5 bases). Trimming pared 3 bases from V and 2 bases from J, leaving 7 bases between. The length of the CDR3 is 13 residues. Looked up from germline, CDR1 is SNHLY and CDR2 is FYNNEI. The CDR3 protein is CASSEGENYGYTF. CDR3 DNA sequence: TGTGCCAGCAGTGAGGGGGAGAACTATGGCTACACCTTC.

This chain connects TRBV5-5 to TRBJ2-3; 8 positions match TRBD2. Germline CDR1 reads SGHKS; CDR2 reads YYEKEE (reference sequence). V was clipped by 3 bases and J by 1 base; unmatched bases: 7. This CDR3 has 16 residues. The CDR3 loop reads CASSSSGSGGTDTQYF. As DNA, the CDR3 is TGTGCCAGCAGCTCCTCGGGTAGCGGGGGCACAGATACGCAGTATTTT.

The CDR3 nucleotides read TGTGCCAGCTCAACCCCCCGAACAGGGACTGGCATGAACACTGAAGCTTTCTTT. This translates into CASSTPRTGTGMNTEAFF. This chain links TRBV18 with TRBJ1-1; D possibly corresponds to TRBD1 (6 bases). Germline V gene data show CDR1 as KGHSH and CDR2 as LQKENI. The ends were cut back, 5 bases at V and 0 bases at J, with 22 bases in the middle. CDR3 length: 18 amino acids. Variable domain in full (rest from reference TRBV18 and TRBJ1-1): NAGVMQNPRHLVRRRGQEARLRCSPMKGHSHVYWYRQLPEEGLKFMVYLQKENIIDESGMPKERFSAEFPKEGPSILRIQQVVRGDSAAYFCASSTPRTGTGMNTEAFFGQGTRLTVV.

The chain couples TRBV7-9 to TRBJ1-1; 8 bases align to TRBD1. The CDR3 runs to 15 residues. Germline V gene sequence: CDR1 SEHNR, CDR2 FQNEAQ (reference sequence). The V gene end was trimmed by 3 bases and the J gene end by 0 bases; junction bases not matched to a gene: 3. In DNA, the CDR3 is TGTGCCAGCAGCTTTGGACAGGGTTTGAACACTGAAGCTTTCTTT. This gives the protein CASSFGQGLNTEAFF. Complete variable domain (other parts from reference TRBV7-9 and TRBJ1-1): DTGVSQNPRHKITKRGQNVTFRCDPISEHNRLYWYRQTLGQGPEFLTYFQNEAQLEKSRLLSDRFSAERPKGSFSTLEIQRTEQGDSAMYLCASSFGQGLNTEAFFGQGTRLTVV.

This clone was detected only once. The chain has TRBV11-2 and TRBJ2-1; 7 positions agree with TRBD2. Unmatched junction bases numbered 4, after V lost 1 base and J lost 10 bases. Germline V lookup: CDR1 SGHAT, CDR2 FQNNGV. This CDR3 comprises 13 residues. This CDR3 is CASSLGLAVEQFF. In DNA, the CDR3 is TGTGCCAGCAGCTTAGGACTAGCTGTGGAGCAGTTCTTC.